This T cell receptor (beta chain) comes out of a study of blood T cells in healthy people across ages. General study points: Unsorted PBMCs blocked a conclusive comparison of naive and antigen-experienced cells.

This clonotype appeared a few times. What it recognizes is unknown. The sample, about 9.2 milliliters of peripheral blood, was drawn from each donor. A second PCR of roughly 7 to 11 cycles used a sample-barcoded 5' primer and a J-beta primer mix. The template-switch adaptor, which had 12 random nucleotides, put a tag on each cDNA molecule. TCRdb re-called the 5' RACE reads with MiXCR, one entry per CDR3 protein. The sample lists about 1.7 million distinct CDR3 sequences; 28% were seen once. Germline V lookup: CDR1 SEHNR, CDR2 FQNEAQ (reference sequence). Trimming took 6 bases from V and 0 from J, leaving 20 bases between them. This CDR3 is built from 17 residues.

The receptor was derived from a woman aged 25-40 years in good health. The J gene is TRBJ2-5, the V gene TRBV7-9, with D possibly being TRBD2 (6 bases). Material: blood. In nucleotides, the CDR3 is TGTGCCAGCAGTCGGAGTGGGGGGAGGATGTACCAAGAGACCCAGTACTTC. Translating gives CASSRSGGRMYQETQYF.